Below, 10 T cell receptor beta chains from the same sample are listed, as sequenced in a study of T cell repertoires in cytomegalovirus infection. TCRdb called the reads again in MiXCR, with one record for every CDR3 protein. The sample shows about 740,000 distinct CDR3 sequences, approximately 40% of them seen only once. Sequences were obtained from PBMCs. These receptors originate from a human donor in good health (CMV status not recorded). Some clones in this sample may be carry-over from other donors' samples.

This clonotype was observed a handful of times. This sequence joins TRBV5-5 and TRBJ2-7; D gene ambiguous. Germline lookup yields CDR1 SGHKS and CDR2 YYEKEE (reference sequence). Trimming cost V 1 base and J 6 bases, with 11 bases left between them. The CDR3 consists of 13 residues. CDR3 sequence: CASSLFRAGEQYF. The CDR3, as DNA: TGTGCCAGCAGCTTGTTCCGGGCCGGCGAGCAGTACTTC.

This clonotype was recorded a few times. The chain joins TRBV27 to TRBJ2-7, with D perhaps matching TRBD1 (6 bases). CDR3 length: 16 amino acids. V was shortened by 4 bases and J by 4 bases, with 20 bases between the two germline ends. The V gene's germline CDR1 is MNHEY and CDR2 SMNVEV (reference sequence). This chain's CDR3 is CASSYRGSGEIYEQYF. The DNA of the CDR3 is TGTGCCAGCAGTTACCGGGGTTCAGGGGAGATTTACGAGCAGTACTTC.

The genes are TRBV19 and TRBJ2-2; the D gene is possibly TRBD1 (5 bases). CDR3 length: 11 residues. Germline lookup yields CDR1 LNHDA and CDR2 SQIVND (reference sequence). Trimming shortened V by 11 bases and J by 13 bases, and 17 bases separated the two germline ends. The CDR3 DNA is TGTGCCGGTAAGACCGCCCAGGGGCTGTTTTTT. Its protein product is CAGKTAQGLFF.

This clonotype has more than one count but fewer than ten. The genes are TRBV6-5 and TRBJ1-2; D possibly corresponds to TRBD1 (5 bases). V lost 0 bases, J lost 8 bases, and 16 bases lay in between. CDR1 MNHEY and CDR2 SVGAGI come from the germline V gene. The CDR3 runs 15 residues. The CDR3 nucleotides read TGTGCCAGCAGTTACTCGGCCAGGGAGGTGCGAGGCTACACCTTC. Its translation: CASSYSAREVRGYTF.

This clonotype was recorded a few times. The chain has TRBV20-1 and TRBJ2-5, with D maybe TRBD1 (5 bases). This CDR3 is built from 15 residues. Germline CDR1 reads DFQATT; CDR2 reads SNEGSKA (reference sequence). The V and J ends lost 7 bases and 4 bases respectively, with 22 bases between them. CDR3 sequence reads: CSERASPGHRETQYF. The CDR3 coding sequence is TGCAGTGAGCGAGCTTCGCCAGGGCACAGAGAGACCCAGTACTTC.

This clonotype was seen once. The V and J genes are TRBV28 and TRBJ2-5; D perhaps matches TRBD1 (6 bases). Germline V gives CDR1 MDHEN, CDR2 SYDVKM. This CDR3 comprises 13 residues. With 6 bases removed from V and 5 bases from J, the gap between germline ends came to 13 bases. The CDR3 is CASSQGRAETQYF. Written as DNA, the CDR3 is TGTGCCAGCAGCCAGGGGCGCGCGGAGACCCAGTACTTC.

A note on this clonotype: An end of the junction does not agree with germline; a read error may underlie this. CDR3 residues: CASSLRLYNSPLNF. The CDR3 nucleotides read TGTGCCAGCAGTTTAAGACTATATAATTCACCCCTAAACTTT. This chain links TRBV28 with TRBJ1-6; D remains ambiguous. Per germline, CDR1 MDHEN and CDR2 SYDVKM. This CDR3 is 14 amino acids long.

V is TRBV4-2 and J is TRBJ2-7; 10 positions agree with TRBD1. The CDR3 covers 17 residues. With V trimmed by 0 bases and J by 2 bases, 7 bases remained unmatched. CDR1 is LGHNA and CDR2 is YNFKEQ in the germline V gene. CDR3 loop: CASSQDLWGQGPYEQYF. In DNA form, the CDR3 reads TGTGCCAGCAGCCAAGATTTGTGGGGACAGGGGCCCTACGAGCAGTACTTC.

This clonotype has only a few counts. This chain uses TRBV5-4 with TRBJ2-1; 7 bases line up with TRBD2. From germline, CDR1 is SGHNT and CDR2 YYREEE (reference sequence). The CDR3 contains 14 residues. V was pared by 4 bases and J by 4 bases, with 5 bases of the junction left unmatched. The DNA of the CDR3 is TGTGCCAGCAGCCTAGCGGAGCCGTACAATGAGCAGTTCTTC. This gives the protein CASSLAEPYNEQFF. The whole variable domain, remainder taken from reference TRBV5-4 and TRBJ2-1, is ETGVTQSPTHLIKTRGQQVTLRCSSQSGHNTVSWYQQALGQGPQFIFQYYREEENGRGNFPPRFSGLQFPNYSSELNVNALELDDSALYLCASSLAEPYNEQFFGPGTRLTVL.

For the CDR3, the DNA is TGTGCCAGCAGCTTGGACAGCAAAATCTACAATGAGCAGTTCTTC. Translated, it gives CASSLDSKIYNEQFF. The V call is TRBV5-4, the J call TRBJ2-1; D gene uncertain. Looked up from germline, CDR1 is SGHNT and CDR2 is YYREEE (reference sequence). CDR3 size: 15 residues. Trimming removed 0 bases at V and 3 bases at J, with 10 bases between.